The clone carrying this T cell receptor (beta chain) was counted only a few times. TCR beta CDR3 sequences were amplified from RNA transcripts. TCR CDR3 regions were first amplified by RT-PCR with HTBI primers. Via MiXCR, TCRdb re-called the multiplex PCR reads, giving one row per CDR3 protein. The repertoire consists of about 420,000 distinct CDR3 sequences, with roughly 15% occurring once and the leading ten covering more than 4.5%. The data originate from a study of T cells in Graves' hyperthyroidism and ophthalmopathy. Germline CDR1 MDHEN, CDR2 SYDVKM. This CDR3 is built from 16 residues. V shed 6 bases and J 8 bases; nucleotides not matched to a gene: 11.

Sequencing was performed on blood. The clonotype comes from a young woman with Graves' hyperthyroidism. The chain employs TRBV28 and TRBJ2-3; the match to TRBD2 covers 13 bases. CDR3 loop: CASSTTSGRAVFTQYF. The CDR3 nucleotides read TGTGCCAGCAGCACCACTAGCGGGAGGGCGGTCTTTACGCAGTATTTT. Full variable domain (rest looked up from reference TRBV28 and TRBJ2-3): DVKVTQSSRYLVKRTGEKVFLECVQDMDHENMFWYRQDPGLGLRLIYFSYDVKMKEKGDIPEGYSVSREKKERFSLILESASTNQTSMYLCASSTTSGRAVFTQYFGPGTRLTVL.